This T cell receptor beta chain appears in the sequencing data of a study of blood T cell repertoires in COVID-19. In the study overall: The samples span acute and convalescent COVID-19 from the United States, Italy and Spain. From T cells, B-cell-depleted T cells, or PBMCs came the material, which was cDNA or gDNA.

Original data processing: Cell counts per sample came from amplifying reference gene primers. Only in-frame clones appear in the TCRdb table, and some are missing; sequencing was by immunoSEQ multiplex PCR. V and J calls and clone size follow that table, whereas D and trimming were derived from the DNA. The sample consists of roughly 250,000 clones, over 80% of them appearing once. Germline V gene lookup returns CDR1 SGHAT and CDR2 FQNNGV. CDR3 length: 15 amino acids. V was clipped by 1 base and J by 0 bases, with 7 bases between them. The chain employs TRBV11-2 and TRBJ1-3; no definite D call. The origin of this receptor is a woman in her thirties or forties with acute or convalescent COVID-19. Sequencing was performed on peripheral blood. CDR3 in DNA: TGTGCCAGCAGCTTAGGCGGATACTCTGGAAACACCATATATTTT. This sequence encodes CASSLGGYSGNTIYF.